Listed below are T cell receptor beta chains from one sample, sequenced in a study of blood T cells in healthy people across ages. MiXCR, applied by TCRdb to the 5' RACE reads, yields one record per CDR3 protein. There are about 780,000 distinct CDR3 sequences in the sample; more than 35% occur only once, and 15% to 20% lies in the top ten. Sequenced material: blood. The receptors derive from an elderly man in good health. The CDR3 runs from the conserved cysteine through the conserved F or W. A D gene is named only where the DNA matches it firmly. The size of a clone is reported for some rows only, either as once, few or many, or as a class for expanded clones.

>TRBV20-1|-|TRBJ2-7|-
CSASPLTAQYF
TGCAGTGCTAGCCCCCTAACGGCCCAGTACTTC
>TRBV20-1|-|TRBJ2-3|-
CSATDAGRDRTDTQYF
TGCAGTGCAACCGATGCGGGGCGGGACCGCACAGATACGCAGTATTTT
>TRBV7-2|-|TRBJ1-2|many
CASSPNSAANYYGYTF
TGTGCCAGCAGCCCGAACTCGGCGGCAAACTACTATGGCTACACCTTC
>TRBV2|TRBD1|TRBJ2-7|few
CASSKDRGLSYEQYF
TGTGCCAGCAGTAAGGACAGGGGGCTCTCCTACGAGCAGTACTTC
>TRBV20-1|-|TRBJ2-7|-
CSARGAAGRYEQYF
TGCAGTGCTCGAGGGGCCGCAGGGCGGTACGAGCAGTACTTC
>TRBV4-3|-|TRBJ2-7|-
CASSQGFSSEQYF
TGCGCCAGCAGCCAAGGTTTCTCCTCCGAGCAGTACTTC
>TRBV6-4|-|TRBJ1-6|-
CASSGGTGSSPLHF
TGTGCCAGCAGTGGTGGTACCGGGAGTTCACCCCTCCACTTT
>TRBV20-1|TRBD2|TRBJ2-2|-
CSARLAGDDTGELFF
TGCAGTGCTCGACTAGCGGGAGATGACACCGGGGAGCTGTTTTTT
>TRBV7-9|-|TRBJ2-5|-
CASSFGQMGETQYF
TGTGCCAGCAGCTTCGGACAGATGGGGGAGACCCAGTACTTC
>TRBV6-2/TRBV6-3|TRBD2|TRBJ2-7|-
CASSYISGLKTYEQYF
TGTGCCAGCAGTTACATTTCGGGACTAAAAACCTACGAGCAGTACTTC
>TRBV30|-|TRBJ2-7|-
CAWSPTQLGNSYEQYF
TGTGCCTGGAGTCCGACCCAGCTAGGAAACTCTTACGAGCAGTACTTC
>TRBV4-2|TRBD2|TRBJ2-1|-
CASSQGTPTSGLPAFF
TGTGCCAGCAGCCAAGGAACTCCCACTAGCGGGCTCCCTGCGTTCTTC
>TRBV9|TRBD2|TRBJ2-4|-
CASSVTPGTRNIQYF
TGTGCCAGCAGCGTAACCCCCGGGACTAGAAACATTCAGTACTTC
>TRBV5-1|TRBD1|TRBJ2-5|many
CASTPGTGGYQETQYF
TGCGCCAGCACTCCCGGGACAGGTGGTTACCAAGAGACCCAGTACTTC
>TRBV5-1|TRBD2|TRBJ2-3|-
CASSLGLAGRAFSTDTQYF
TGCGCCAGCAGCTTGGGACTAGCGGGAAGGGCGTTTAGCACAGATACGCAGTATTTT
>TRBV7-3|-|TRBJ2-3|-
CASSLEGRVVDTQYF
TGTGCCAGCAGCTTAGAGGGCAGGGTGGTAGATACGCAGTATTTT
>TRBV6-2/TRBV6-3|TRBD2|TRBJ2-1|-
CASSTRLAGEQFF
TGTGCCAGCAGTACCCGACTAGCGGGTGAGCAGTTCTTC
>TRBV28|TRBD2|TRBJ2-3|-
CASSSTGTSGRAPTRLHTDTQYF
TGTGCCAGCAGTTCCACCGGGACTAGCGGGAGGGCCCCTACACGACTACACACAGATACGCAGTATTTT
>TRBV10-3|-|TRBJ2-5|-
CAISEPVTRGFETQYF
TGTGCCATCAGTGAGCCGGTTACTAGAGGATTTGAGACCCAGTACTTC
>TRBV20-1|-|TRBJ2-1|-
CSALADSYNEQFF
TGCAGTGCCTTAGCGGATTCCTACAATGAGCAGTTCTTC
>TRBV14|TRBD1|TRBJ2-5|-
CASSQDRQGAETQYF
TGTGCCAGCAGCCAAGATCGACAGGGGGCAGAGACCCAGTACTTC
>TRBV15|-|TRBJ2-5|-
CATSRIRLEDQETQYF
TGTGCCACCAGCAGGATTCGCCTAGAGGATCAAGAGACCCAGTACTTC
>TRBV6-2/TRBV6-3|-|TRBJ2-3|-
CASVRDNTDTQYF
TGTGCCAGTGTCCGCGACAACACAGATACGCAGTATTTT
>TRBV14|-|TRBJ2-1|-
CASSLGVAGNEQFF
TGTGCCAGCAGCCTGGGGGTAGCCGGGAATGAGCAGTTCTTC
>TRBV7-2|-|TRBJ2-1|-
CASSLKASHYNEQFF
TGTGCCAGCAGCTTAAAGGCTAGTCATTACAATGAGCAGTTCTTC
>TRBV7-8|-|TRBJ1-1|few
CASSPPNTRNTEAFF
TGTGCCAGCAGCCCCCCAAACACGAGGAACACTGAAGCTTTCTTT
>TRBV2|-|TRBJ1-1|few
CASSVLTRFTEAFF
TGTGCCAGCAGTGTACTTACCAGATTCACTGAAGCTTTCTTT
>TRBV6-5|TRBD2|TRBJ2-7|-
CASSYSSRLAGGYEQYF
TGTGCCAGCAGTTACTCCTCGAGACTAGCGGGAGGCTACGAGCAGTACTTC
>TRBV7-2|TRBD2|TRBJ2-1|many
CASSLEGGGGGYNEQFF
TGTGCCAGCAGCTTAGAGGGTGGTGGCGGGGGGTACAATGAGCAGTTCTTC
>TRBV7-8|-|TRBJ2-7|-
CASSPGEGVVVEQYF
TGTGCCAGCAGTCCGGGGGAAGGGGTCGTCGTCGAGCAGTACTTC
>TRBV11-3|-|TRBJ2-7|many
CASSLSQGAAEQYF
TGTGCCAGCAGCTTAAGCCAGGGCGCAGCCGAGCAGTACTTC
>TRBV14|TRBD1|TRBJ2-7|-
CASSPQGAIYEQYF
TGTGCCAGCAGTCCACAGGGGGCTATCTACGAGCAGTACTTC
>TRBV4-3|-|TRBJ2-1|few
CASSQEGYVYNEQFF
TGCGCCAGCAGCCAAGAGGGCTACGTTTACAATGAGCAGTTCTTC
>TRBV25-1|TRBD1|TRBJ1-5|-
CASRETGWNQPQHF
TGTGCCAGCAGGGAGACAGGGTGGAATCAGCCCCAGCATTTT
>TRBV2|TRBD1|TRBJ2-7|once
CASRVDRGTLYEQYF
TGTGCCAGTCGTGTGGACAGGGGGACCCTATACGAGCAGTACTTC
>TRBV5-8|TRBD1|TRBJ1-2|few
CASSGGQGWGYTF
TGTGCCAGCAGCGGGGGACAGGGTTGGGGCTACACCTTC
>TRBV11-3|-|TRBJ2-7|-
CASSQKSAYETSYEQYF
TGTGCCAGCAGCCAAAAGTCGGCCTACGAGACCTCCTACGAGCAGTACTTC
>TRBV6-2/TRBV6-3|TRBD2|TRBJ2-3|many
CASRPTSGRVRDTQYF
TGTGCCAGCAGACCTACTAGCGGGAGGGTTCGAGATACGCAGTATTTT
>TRBV29-1|TRBD1|TRBJ2-7|-
CSAQTGNSLYEQYF
TGCAGCGCCCAGACAGGGAACTCCCTCTACGAGCAGTACTTC
>TRBV20-1|TRBD2|TRBJ2-5|-
CSARDPTSGGGTQYF
TGCAGTGCTAGAGATCCCACTAGCGGGGGTGGGACCCAGTACTTC
>TRBV12-3/TRBV12-4|TRBD2|TRBJ2-1|few
CASSLTTGTSPNEQFF
TGTGCCAGCAGTTTAACGACCGGGACTAGCCCCAATGAGCAGTTCTTC